This T cell receptor (beta chain) came from a study of T cell responses to AZD1222 COVID-19 vaccine. The CDR3 sequence is 18 residues long. Germline lookup yields CDR1 LNHDA and CDR2 SQIVND (reference sequence). Unmatched junction bases numbered 8, after V lost 3 bases and J lost 1 base. Clones were read by immunoSEQ multiplex PCR, and TCRdb kept only the in-frame ones, dropping some. The sample holds 150,000 to 200,000 clones; about 87% are singletons and the top ten take about 6.1%. This receptor was identified in an adult in good health. Material: peripheral blood, obtained on day 0 of AZD1222 vaccination. V is TRBV19 and J is TRBJ2-3; 12 nucleotides agree with TRBD2. Written as DNA, the CDR3 is TGTGCCAGTAGTATTCGCCTAGCGGGAGGGTCGGGCACAGATACGCAGTATTTT. As protein: CASSIRLAGGSGTDTQYF.